The 10 T cell receptor beta chains in this list originate from one sample, sequenced in a study of blood T cell repertoires in COVID-19. Produced via immunoSEQ multiplex PCR; TCRdb's table is partial and in-frame only. This sample yields roughly 120,000 clones, of which around 86% are seen a single time; approximately 5% belongs to the top ten. The sequenced material came from peripheral blood. Receptors were obtained from a human donor in a cohort sampled during active COVID-19.

The chain links TRBV19 to TRBJ2-3; D remains unclear. Germline CDR1 is LNHDA and CDR2 is SQIVND (reference sequence). V was pared by 6 bases and J by 3 bases, with 4 bases between. CDR3 length equals 11 residues. The CDR3 is CASSLTDTQYF. The CDR3 DNA is TGTGCCAGTAGCTTGACAGATACGCAGTATTTT.

The chain combines TRBV12-1 with TRBJ1-2. TRBV12-1 is a documented pseudogene. This CDR3 contains 14 residues. DNA of the CDR3: TGTGCCAGCGCTAATCCGGTAGCCCCCTATGGCTACACCTTC. Residues: CASANPVAPYGYTF.

The chain combines TRBV19 with TRBJ2-6; no firm D call. The length of the CDR3 is 17 residues. V was shortened by 4 bases and J by 1 base, with 14 bases between the two germline ends. Germline values: CDR1 LNHDA, CDR2 SQIVND (reference sequence). This CDR3 is CASSNPPRGSGANVLTF. The CDR3 DNA is TGTGCCAGTAGTAACCCCCCGCGAGGTTCTGGGGCCAACGTCCTGACTTTC. The full variable domain, its missing parts supplied by reference TRBV19 and TRBJ2-6, is DGGITQSPKYLFRKEGQNVTLSCEQNLNHDAMYWYRQDPGQGLRLIYYSQIVNDFQKGDIAEGYSVSREKKESFPLTVTSAQKNPTAFYLCASSNPPRGSGANVLTFGAGSRLTVL.

This clone is a singleton in its sample. V and J are TRBV3-1 (or the pseudogene TRBV3-2) and TRBJ2-5; 8 nucleotides line up with TRBD2. In germline, CDR1 is LGHDT, CDR2 YNNKEL (reference sequence). This CDR3 has 14 residues. V was pared by 2 bases and J by 5 bases, with 4 bases of the junction left unmatched. As DNA, the CDR3 is TGTGCCAGCAGCCAAACGACTAGCGTGGAGACCCAGTACTTC. It encodes CASSQTTSVETQYF.

This clone was observed a single time. This sequence joins TRBV4-1 and TRBJ2-3, with D perhaps matching TRBD2 (6 bases). Trimming took 0 bases from V and 0 from J, leaving 16 bases between them. Germline lookup yields CDR1 MGHRA and CDR2 YSYEKL. The CDR3 loop spans 18 amino acids. The CDR3: CASSQEGGARASTDTQYF. Here the CDR3 DNA reads TGCGCCAGCAGCCAAGAGGGGGGAGCGCGTGCTAGCACAGATACGCAGTATTTT.

V and J are TRBV7-9 and TRBJ2-5; D perhaps matches TRBD2 (6 bases). Trimming pared 3 bases from V and 1 base from J, leaving 12 bases between. Germline V gene lookup returns CDR1 SEHNR and CDR2 FQNEAQ (reference sequence). CDR3 length equals 15 residues. CDR3 sequence reads: CASSFISSGQETQYF. The DNA for the CDR3 is TGTGCCAGCAGCTTTATTAGTAGCGGCCAAGAGACCCAGTACTTC. Based on the CDR3 plus reference TRBV7-9 and TRBJ2-5, the full variable domain is DTGVSQNPRHKITKRGQNVTFRCDPISEHNRLYWYRQTLGQGPEFLTYFQNEAQLEKSRLLSDRFSAERPKGSFSTLEIQRTEQGDSAMYLCASSFISSGQETQYFGPGTRLLVL.

This clone appeared a single time. V gene TRBV2 combines with J gene TRBJ1-4; unclear D gene. This CDR3 has 14 residues. Germline values: CDR1 SNHLY, CDR2 FYNNEI. The V end lost 8 bases, the J end lost 3 bases, and 13 bases lay between the germline ends. The CDR3 nucleotides read TGTGCCAGCCGATGGACGGACTCTAATGAAAAACTGTTTTTT. Translated, it gives CASRWTDSNEKLFF.

This clone was seen just once. The CDR3 protein is CASSSGQGLNYGYTF. Written as DNA, the CDR3 is TGTGCCAGCAGTTCGGGACAGGGGCTCAACTATGGCTACACCTTC. This chain joins TRBV27 and TRBJ1-2; 10 nucleotides match TRBD1. The CDR3 length is 15 residues. Per the germline V gene, CDR1 is MNHEY and CDR2 is SMNVEV (reference sequence). V shed 4 bases, J shed 2 bases, and the junction held 4 bases outside the gene matches.

The chain carries TRBV5-8 and TRBJ2-1; D possibly corresponds to TRBD2 (5 bases). Germline V gene sequence: CDR1 SGHTS, CDR2 YDEGEE. The CDR3 contains 15 residues. V lost 5 bases and J 2 bases, leaving 14 bases between the germline ends. The CDR3 is CASRPESGTYNEQFF. The CDR3 DNA reads TGTGCCAGCAGACCCGAAAGCGGAACCTACAATGAGCAGTTCTTC.

The V call is TRBV7-9, the J call TRBJ1-2; no reliable D call. The CDR3 has 14 amino acids. V was clipped by 1 base and J by 0 bases, with 6 bases between them. Germline lookup yields CDR1 SEHNR and CDR2 FQNEAQ (reference sequence). CDR3 nucleotide sequence: TGTGCCAGCAGCTTAGGAGGGACTAACTATGGCTACACCTTC. This codes for CASSLGGTNYGYTF. Variable domain in full (rest from reference TRBV7-9 and TRBJ1-2): DTGVSQNPRHKITKRGQNVTFRCDPISEHNRLYWYRQTLGQGPEFLTYFQNEAQLEKSRLLSDRFSAERPKGSFSTLEIQRTEQGDSAMYLCASSLGGTNYGYTFGSGTRLTVV.